The 12 T cell receptor beta chains below all came from one sample that was sequenced in a study of T-cell memory formation after mild COVID-19. Each CDR3 protein gets one entry after TCRdb re-called the 5' RACE reads with MiXCR. This sample yields around 180,000 distinct CDR3 sequences, of which approximately 17% are seen a single time; more than 3% belongs to the top ten. Sequencing was carried out using PBMCs or a T cell subset sorted from them (not recorded which). Receptor source: a man younger than 30 who had mild COVID-19 (a few samples of this study predate the infection). Cell type and time point are not known.

The rearrangement links TRBV11-2 to TRBJ2-7, with 7 positions matching TRBD1. CDR3 length: 14 residues. V was pared by 4 bases and J by 1 base, with 4 bases of the junction left unmatched. CDR1 is SGHAT, CDR2 FQNNGV, per germline. The CDR3 nucleotides read TGTGCCAGCAGCTACGGGACAGAGTCCTACGAGCAGTACGTC. It specifies CASSYGTESYEQYV.

This clonotype was seen more than once but under ten times. This chain connects TRBV23-1 to TRBJ1-1; the D is unclear. TRBV23-1 is assigned to the ORF class and has an uncertain function. The CDR3 covers 13 residues. The V end lost 3 bases, the J end lost 1 base, and 6 bases lay between the germline ends. DNA for the CDR3: TGCGCCAGCAGTCATAAAGAGAACACTGAAGCTTTCTTT. Translating gives CASSHKENTEAFF.

The CDR3 DNA is TGTGCCAGCAGTTTATGGGGGATCGGCACTGAAGCTTTCTTT. Its translation is CASSLWGIGTEAFF. The genes are TRBV12-3 or TRBV12-4 and TRBJ1-1; tentatively, D is TRBD1 (5 bases). The CDR3 is made up of 14 amino acids. The germline V and J ends were trimmed by 2 bases and 4 bases, with 11 bases remaining between them.

This clonotype has more than one count but fewer than ten. V gene TRBV28 combines with J gene TRBJ2-5; D possibly corresponds to TRBD1 (5 bases). Germline V CDR1 and CDR2: MDHEN, SYDVKM. The CDR3 runs to 12 residues. Trimming left V 7 bases short and J 5 bases short, with 11 bases between. This chain's CDR3 is CASMRSGETQYF. The DNA of the CDR3 is TGTGCCAGCATGAGATCAGGGGAGACCCAGTACTTC.

This clonotype showed up just a few times. The gene calls are TRBV7-6 and TRBJ2-3; possible D gene TRBD1, 5 bases. Germline CDR1 SGHVS, CDR2 FNYEAQ. V was clipped by 2 bases and J by 2 bases, with 11 bases between them. This CDR3 has 15 residues. The CDR3 is CASSLLTDHTDTQYF. The CDR3 DNA sequence: TGTGCCAGCAGCTTATTGACAGACCACACAGATACGCAGTATTTT.

The genes are TRBV4-3 and TRBJ1-2; D is ambiguous. Germline values: CDR1 LGHNA, CDR2 YSLEER. The V end was cut by 0 bases, the J end by 1 base, with 6 bases between. This CDR3 region has 14 residues. The CDR3 DNA sequence: TGCGCCAGCAGCCAAGAGCAGCTTAACTATGGCTACACCTTC. It is translated as CASSQEQLNYGYTF.

The rearrangement links TRBV20-1 to TRBJ2-1, with no clear D. The CDR3 runs to 11 residues. The germline V gene encodes CDR1 DFQATT and CDR2 SNEGSKA (reference sequence). Deletions cut 6 bases from V and 8 bases from J, with 11 bases between. CDR3 region: CSAPLLYEQFF. As DNA, the CDR3 is TGCAGTGCGCCCCTCCTTTATGAGCAGTTCTTC.

Only a few counts were recorded for this clonotype. The chain combines TRBV7-2 with TRBJ2-5, with TRBD2 matching 12 bases. Germline CDR1 is SGHTA and CDR2 is FQGNSA. The CDR3 contains 17 residues. V dropped 3 bases and J dropped 5; count of bases not matched to a gene: 10. The chain's CDR3 is CASSFANLAGGPETQYF. In DNA form, the CDR3 reads TGTGCCAGCAGCTTCGCCAACCTAGCGGGGGGGCCGGAGACCCAGTACTTC.

This clonotype was counted only a few times. The CDR3 DNA reads TGTGCCAGCAGCCCGAGGGGGACAACCTATGGCTACACCTTC. Protein product: CASSPRGTTYGYTF. The V gene is TRBV7-9, the J gene TRBJ1-2; the D gene is possibly TRBD1 (6 bases). This CDR3 contains 14 residues. The V gene lost 5 bases and the J gene lost 4 bases, with 14 bases spanning the gap. Per germline, CDR1 SEHNR and CDR2 FQNEAQ (reference sequence).

There are many counts of this clonotype. The rearrangement joins TRBV7-2 to TRBJ1-4; weak D call: TRBD1 (5 bases). The CDR3 has 15 residues. Germline V lookup: CDR1 SGHTA, CDR2 FQGNSA. Trimming left V 5 bases short and J 8 bases short, with 18 bases between. CDR3 nucleotides: TGTGCCAGCAGCCCCTCACAGGCTCGGGGGGAAAAACTGTTTTTT. Translated: CASSPSQARGEKLFF.

In this sample, this clonotype turned up a few times. V gene TRBV20-1 combines with J gene TRBJ2-5; the D gene is possibly TRBD1 (6 bases). There are 13 residues in the CDR3. Germline CDR1 and CDR2: DFQATT and SNEGSKA (reference sequence). Trimming took 3 bases from V and 5 from J, leaving 13 bases between them. CDR3 nucleotides: TGCAGTGCTAGTGTGGACAGAGGGGAGACCCAGTACTTC. Encoded protein: CSASVDRGETQYF.

CDR3 DNA: TGTGCCAGCAGCCTTACGGACGGGTACGAGCAGTACTTC. Protein product: CASSLTDGYEQYF. The V call is TRBV3-1, the J call TRBJ2-7, with D uncertain. The CDR3 totals 13 residues. The V gene lost 4 bases and the J gene lost 4 bases, with 11 bases spanning the gap. From germline, CDR1 is LGHDT and CDR2 YNNKEL (reference sequence).